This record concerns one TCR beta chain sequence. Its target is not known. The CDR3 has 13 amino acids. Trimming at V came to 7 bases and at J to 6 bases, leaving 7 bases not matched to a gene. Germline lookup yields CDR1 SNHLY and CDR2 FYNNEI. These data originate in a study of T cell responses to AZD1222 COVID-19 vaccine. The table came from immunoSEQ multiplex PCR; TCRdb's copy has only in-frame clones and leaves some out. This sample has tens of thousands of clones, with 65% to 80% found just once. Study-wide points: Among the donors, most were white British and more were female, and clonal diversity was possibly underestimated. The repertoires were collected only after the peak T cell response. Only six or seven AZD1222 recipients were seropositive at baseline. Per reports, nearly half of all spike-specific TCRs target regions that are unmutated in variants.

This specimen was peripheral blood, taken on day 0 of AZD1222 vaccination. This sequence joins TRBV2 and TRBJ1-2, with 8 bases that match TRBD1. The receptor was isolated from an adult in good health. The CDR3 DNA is TGTGCCAGCACGGGCAGGGGGCGCGATGGCTACACCTTC. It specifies CASTGRGRDGYTF.